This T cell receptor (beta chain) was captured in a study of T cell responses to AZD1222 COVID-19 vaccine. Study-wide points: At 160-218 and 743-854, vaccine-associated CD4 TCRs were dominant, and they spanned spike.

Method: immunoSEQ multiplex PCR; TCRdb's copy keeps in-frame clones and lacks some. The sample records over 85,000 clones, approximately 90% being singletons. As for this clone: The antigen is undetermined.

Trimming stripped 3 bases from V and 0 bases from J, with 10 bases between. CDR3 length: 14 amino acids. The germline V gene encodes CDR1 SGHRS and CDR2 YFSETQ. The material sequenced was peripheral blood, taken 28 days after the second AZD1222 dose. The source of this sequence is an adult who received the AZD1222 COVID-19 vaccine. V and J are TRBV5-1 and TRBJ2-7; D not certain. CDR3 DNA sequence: TGCGCCAGCAGCTCCTCTGTGACCTCCTACGAGCAGTACTTC. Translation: CASSSSVTSYEQYF.